This TCR beta chain emerged from a study of blood T cell repertoires in COVID-19. CDR3 size: 14 residues. Germline V lookup: CDR1 SGHVS, CDR2 FQNEAQ. V was clipped by 5 bases and J by 0 bases, with 11 bases between them. Using immunoSEQ multiplex PCR, the repertoire was profiled, and TCRdb retains in-frame clones only, with some absent. The profile shows 150,000 or so clones, 70% to 90% of them singletons. The chain uses TRBV7-8 and TRBJ2-7; a possible D gene is TRBD1 (5 bases). The sequence was collected from an older woman with COVID-19, enrolled during active disease. Material for sequencing was peripheral blood. CDR3 region: CASSPRQSSYEQYF. The CDR3 nucleotides are TGTGCCAGCAGCCCCAGACAGAGCTCCTACGAGCAGTACTTC.